This TCR beta chain was sequenced for a study of shared clonotypes between healthy human individuals. Study context: CD4 naive cells filled three plates per donor, CD4 memory three, CD8 naive two and CD8 memory one.

V was clipped by 7 bases and J by 10 bases; unmatched bases: 3. CDR1 DFQATT and CDR2 SNEGSKA come from the germline V gene (reference sequence). CDR3 length equals 11 residues. Sorted-subset replicate PCR reactions were performed with around 200 ng DNA, corresponding to about 32,000 T cell genomes. Assay: immunoSEQ multiplex PCR; the TCRdb copy retains only in-frame clones and omits some. Of about 1 million clones detected, 65% to 80% appear once; the ten largest clones hold about 1.5%. As concerns this clone: What it recognizes is unknown.

Study findings and constraints: A generally larger estimated richness was seen in naive subsets than in memory subsets.

The chain couples TRBV20-1 to TRBJ2-1; 11 nucleotides agree with TRBD2. The TCR comes from a young man in good health. Sample: memory CD4+ T cells sorted from blood. Sample subset: CD45RA-negative fraction. CDR3 protein: CSVLAGGEQFF. The CDR3 bases are TGCAGTGTTCTAGCGGGAGGAGAGCAGTTCTTC.